This TCR beta chain stems from a study of response to subunit inactivated influenza vaccine. Study-level results: Authors suggested each seasonal flu vaccination may recruit only limited numbers of new T cells.

Each CDR3 protein is one row after TCRdb ran MiXCR on the RT-PCR reads. The sample lists more than 150,000 distinct CDR3 sequences; about 9.3% were seen once. This clonotype was counted between two and nine times. Its cognate antigen is unknown. V gave up 3 bases and J gave up 8 bases; unmatched junction bases: 8. This CDR3 spans 14 amino acids. The germline CDR1 and CDR2 sequences are SQVTM and ANQGSEA. The TCR originated in a man aged 50-59 years who received an inactivated influenza vaccine. Sequences were derived from non-naive T cells sorted from PBMCs, sampled on the day of vaccination. The chain uses TRBV29-1 and TRBJ2-1; 9 bases line up with TRBD2. The CDR3 nucleotides read TGCAGCGTTGATCCGGTAGCGGGAGACCATGAGCAGTTCTTC. Translated, it gives CSVDPVAGDHEQFF.